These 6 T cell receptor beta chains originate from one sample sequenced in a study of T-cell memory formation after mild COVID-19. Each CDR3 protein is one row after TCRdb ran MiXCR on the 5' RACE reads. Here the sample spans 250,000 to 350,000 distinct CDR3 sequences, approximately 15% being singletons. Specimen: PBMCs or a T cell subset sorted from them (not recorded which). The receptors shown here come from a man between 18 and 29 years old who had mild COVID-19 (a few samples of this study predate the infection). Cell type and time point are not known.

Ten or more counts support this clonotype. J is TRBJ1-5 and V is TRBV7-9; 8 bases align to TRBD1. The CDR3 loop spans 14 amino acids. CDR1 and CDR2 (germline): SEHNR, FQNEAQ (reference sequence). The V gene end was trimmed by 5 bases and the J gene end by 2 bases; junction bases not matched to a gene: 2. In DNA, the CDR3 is TGTGCCAGCAGCCCGACAGGGGGCAATCAGCCCCAGCATTTT. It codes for CASSPTGGNQPQHF.

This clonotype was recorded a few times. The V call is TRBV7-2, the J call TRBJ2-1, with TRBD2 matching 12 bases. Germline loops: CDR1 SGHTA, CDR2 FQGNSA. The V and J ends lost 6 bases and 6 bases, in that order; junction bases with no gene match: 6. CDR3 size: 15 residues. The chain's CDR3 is CASRRTSGGLNEQFF. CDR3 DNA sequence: TGTGCCAGCAGGCGTACTAGCGGGGGGCTCAATGAGCAGTTCTTC.

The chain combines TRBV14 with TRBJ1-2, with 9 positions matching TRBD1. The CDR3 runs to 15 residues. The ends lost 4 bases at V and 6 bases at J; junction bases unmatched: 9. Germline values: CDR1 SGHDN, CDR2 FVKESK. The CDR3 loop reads CASSPTPGTGHGYTF. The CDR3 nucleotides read TGTGCCAGCAGCCCCACGCCCGGGACAGGGCATGGCTACACCTTC.

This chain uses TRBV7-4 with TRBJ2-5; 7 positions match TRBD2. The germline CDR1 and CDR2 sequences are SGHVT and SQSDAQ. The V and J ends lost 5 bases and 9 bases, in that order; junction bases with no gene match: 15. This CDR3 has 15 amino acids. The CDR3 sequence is CASSRLAQRVWPQYF. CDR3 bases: TGTGCCAGCAGCCGACTAGCCCAGCGTGTATGGCCCCAGTACTTC.

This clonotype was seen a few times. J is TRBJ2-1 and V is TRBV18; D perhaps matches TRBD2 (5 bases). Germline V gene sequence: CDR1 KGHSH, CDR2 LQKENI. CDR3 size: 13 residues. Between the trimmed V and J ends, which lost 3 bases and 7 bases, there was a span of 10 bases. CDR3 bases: TGTGCCAGCTCACCCCCTAGCAGGAATGAGCAGTTCTTC. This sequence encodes CASSPPSRNEQFF.

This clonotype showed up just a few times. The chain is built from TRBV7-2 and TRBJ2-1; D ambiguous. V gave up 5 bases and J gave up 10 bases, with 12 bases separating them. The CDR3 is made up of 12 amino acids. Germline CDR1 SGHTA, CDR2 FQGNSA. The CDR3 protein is CASSLLAGEQFF. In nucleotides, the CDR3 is TGTGCCAGCAGCCTCCTGGCTGGCGAGCAGTTCTTC. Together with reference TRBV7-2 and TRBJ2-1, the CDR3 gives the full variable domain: GAGVSQSPSNKVTEKGKDVELRCDPISGHTALYWYRQSLGQGLEFLIYFQGNSAPDKSGLPSDRFSAERTGGSVSTLTIQRTQQEDSAVYLCASSLLAGEQFFGPGTRLTVL.